This T cell receptor beta chain was documented in a study of shared clonotypes between healthy human individuals. V lost 3 bases, J lost 3 bases, and 12 bases lay in between. CDR1 is KGHSH and CDR2 is LQKENI in the germline V gene. The CDR3 runs to 14 residues. Authors' processing steps: Without quality scores, immunoSEQ junctional reads could not be filtered like full-length reads. This table comes from immunoSEQ multiplex PCR, and its TCRdb copy is limited to in-frame clones, with some not included. D and trimming come from the DNA, and the V and J calls and clone size come from that table. The sample has about 670,000 clones; 72% are singletons. Donors included only healthy HIV-negative adults lacking recent acute infections or vaccinations. Donors, without exception, were Caucasian adults residing in Nashville, Tennessee.

The sample was memory CD4+ T cells sorted from blood. Subset here: CD45RA-negative fraction. The source is a woman in her 30s in good health. The chain is built from TRBV18 and TRBJ2-7, with TRBD1 as a possible D gene (6 bases). The CDR3 region is CASSPDQGYYEQYF. Here the CDR3 DNA reads TGTGCCAGCTCACCGGATCAGGGGTACTACGAGCAGTACTTC. The entire variable domain, with the rest obtained from reference TRBV18 and TRBJ2-7, is as follows: NAGVMQNPRHLVRRRGQEARLRCSPMKGHSHVYWYRQLPEEGLKFMVYLQKENIIDESGMPKERFSAEFPKEGPSILRIQQVVRGDSAAYFCASSPDQGYYEQYFGPGTRLTVT.